This entry features one T cell receptor (beta chain) sequence. This table comes from immunoSEQ multiplex PCR, and its TCRdb copy is limited to in-frame clones, with some not included. The data contain 150,000 to 200,000 clones, over 80% of them singletons. This entry belongs to a study of blood T cell repertoires in COVID-19. Study at large: Both acute and convalescent COVID-19 samples were obtained from the United States, Italy and Spain.

J gave up 0 bases and V 4 bases, and 9 bases lay outside the gene matches. Germline CDR1 SGHNT, CDR2 YYREEE (reference sequence). This CDR3 has 18 amino acids. Participant reports of clinical history set cohort assignment. Exposed enrollees encountered a COVID-19 case at some point within 2 weeks before study entry. The sequence derives from a man between 70 and 80 years old who had been exposed to COVID-19. Sequenced input: PBMCs or T cells enriched from blood (not recorded which). This chain connects TRBV5-4 to TRBJ1-3; 11 nucleotides align to TRBD1. Written as DNA, the CDR3 is TGTGCCAGCAGCCGGACAGGGGGCTCCCCTATCTCTGGAAACACCATATATTTT. Amino acids: CASSRTGGSPISGNTIYF.